This T cell receptor (beta chain) was retrieved from a study of T cell responses to AZD1222 COVID-19 vaccine. The CDR3 loop spans 15 amino acids. Germline V CDR1 and CDR2: SGHDT, YYEEEE. With 0 bases removed from V and 5 bases from J, the gap between germline ends came to 14 bases. The protocol was immunoSEQ multiplex PCR, while the TCRdb copy is restricted to in-frame clones and leaves out a portion. The sample consists of some 150,000 clones, 88% of them appearing once. The chain employs TRBV5-6 and TRBJ2-5; D is uncertain. The sequence was obtained from an adult who received the MenACWY meningococcal vaccine as a control. Here the sequenced sample was peripheral blood, taken 28 days after the second dose of the MenACWY control vaccine. The CDR3 protein is CASSLVTQAWETQYF. As DNA, the CDR3 is TGTGCCAGCAGCTTGGTTACCCAGGCATGGGAGACCCAGTACTTC.